Each of the 3 T cell receptor beta chains below was sequenced from the same sample in a study of neurological immune-mediated disorders. MiXCR, run by TCRdb on the 5' RACE reads, gives a single entry per CDR3 protein. The sample holds 45,000 to 55,000 distinct CDR3 sequences, approximately 3.9% seen once. Sequenced input: PBMCs. The receptors stem from a man aged 55 to 70 with multiple sclerosis.

This clonotype has at least ten counts. This rearrangement joins TRBV6-5 to TRBJ2-7; 9 nucleotides align to TRBD1. This CDR3 region has 16 residues. Germline V gene lookup returns CDR1 MNHEY and CDR2 SVGAGI. V lost 4 bases, J lost 7 bases, and 14 bases stayed unmatched. The CDR3 reads CASSSYSGQGTKEQYF. CDR3 nucleotides: TGTGCCAGCAGTTCTTACAGTGGACAGGGGACGAAGGAGCAGTACTTC.

The table lists this clonotype with many counts. V usage is TRBV20-1 and J usage is TRBJ1-6; 8 positions match TRBD1. Looked up from germline, CDR1 is DFQATT and CDR2 is SNEGSKA (reference sequence). The CDR3 totals 14 residues. Unmatched junction bases numbered 7, after V lost 2 bases and J lost 10 bases. This CDR3 reads CSARPQGANSPLHF. The CDR3 DNA sequence: TGCAGTGCTAGACCCCAGGGGGCGAACTCACCCCTCCACTTT.

This clonotype was detected ten times or more. V and J are TRBV20-1 and TRBJ2-5; 10 nucleotides agree with TRBD2. Germline V gene data show CDR1 as DFQATT and CDR2 as SNEGSKA (reference sequence). CDR3 length: 14 amino acids. V lost 6 bases and J lost 5; bases outside the gene matches: 9. This CDR3 is CSAQSGRAGETQYF. The CDR3 DNA reads as TGCAGTGCCCAAAGCGGGAGGGCCGGTGAGACCCAGTACTTC.